Presented here are 23 T cell receptor beta chains from one specimen sequenced in a study of blood T cell repertoires in COVID-19. Some clones are missing from TCRdb's copy, which holds only in-frame ones; the method was immunoSEQ multiplex PCR. The profile shows more than 60,000 clones, 85% to 90% of them singletons. Sequencing input: PBMCs or T cells enriched from blood (not recorded which). These receptor sequences come from a middle-aged woman who had recovered from COVID-19.

The V gene is TRBV7-7, the J gene TRBJ2-5; no reliable D call. The CDR3 sequence is 13 residues long. CDR1 and CDR2 from the germline V gene are SSHAT and FNYEAQ (reference sequence). Trimming took 5 bases from V and 0 from J, leaving 7 bases between them. The CDR3 protein is CASSTDYQETQYF. Here the CDR3 DNA reads TGTGCCAGCAGCACCGACTACCAAGAGACCCAGTACTTC.

The CDR3 coding sequence is TGTGCCAGTACTAGCGGGGGGCGCAATGAGCAGTTCTTC. Translating it yields CASTSGGRNEQFF. The chain employs TRBV19 and TRBJ2-1; TRBD2 matches 11 bases. V lost 7 bases to trimming and J lost 6 bases; unmatched junction nucleotides: 2. Germline CDR1 is LNHDA and CDR2 is SQIVND (reference sequence). This CDR3 is built from 13 residues.

The J gene is TRBJ2-1, the V gene TRBV5-1; TRBD2 matches at 7 bases. The CDR3 sequence is 14 residues long. With V trimmed by 3 bases and J by 7 bases, 7 bases remained unmatched. The germline CDR1 and CDR2 sequences are SGHRS and YFSETQ. The CDR3 sequence is CASSSGTTNNEQFF. Here the CDR3 DNA reads TGCGCCAGCAGCTCGGGGACTACCAATAATGAGCAGTTCTTC.

The genes are TRBV6-5 and TRBJ2-7, with 7 nucleotides matching TRBD2. V shed 4 bases, J shed 5 bases, and the junction held 2 bases outside the gene matches. Germline CDR1 MNHEY, CDR2 SVGAGI. The CDR3 sequence is 12 residues long. CDR3 bases: TGTGCCAGCAGTTCCAGCGGGGACGAGCAGTACTTC. Amino acids: CASSSSGDEQYF.

The chain has TRBV15 and TRBJ2-7; 10 nucleotides match TRBD2. Losses at the gene ends were 1 base for V and 4 bases for J; bases not matched to a gene: 10. Per the germline V gene, CDR1 is LNHNV and CDR2 is YYDKDF (reference sequence). This CDR3 region has 17 residues. CDR3 amino acids: CATSRVISAGGLYEQYF. The CDR3 bases are TGTGCCACCAGCAGAGTAATTTCAGCGGGGGGGCTTTACGAGCAGTACTTC.

Judged by abundance, this clone is medium-sized. The V and J genes are TRBV4-1 and TRBJ2-7; 7 nucleotides align to TRBD1. The CDR3 extends over 15 amino acids. CDR1 is MGHRA and CDR2 is YSYEKL in the germline V gene. With V trimmed by 3 bases and J by 2 bases, 7 bases remained unmatched. This CDR3 is CASSQNDRVTYEQYF. DNA for the CDR3: TGCGCCAGCAGCCAGAATGACAGGGTCACCTACGAGCAGTACTTC.

Ten or more counts support this clone. The rearrangement joins TRBV15 to TRBJ1-4, with D tentatively TRBD1 (6 bases). Trimming removed 0 bases from V and 0 bases from J, with 14 bases in between. The CDR3 length is 18 residues. CDR1 and CDR2 (germline): LNHNV, YYDKDF (reference sequence). CDR3 in DNA: TGTGCCACCAGCAGAGATTACGCGGACAGTACAACTAATGAAAAACTGTTTTTT. Translated, it gives CATSRDYADSTTNEKLFF.

This chain uses TRBV7-9 with TRBJ1-2, with 8 bases identical to TRBD1. The CDR3 consists of 13 residues. V gave up 5 bases and J gave up 10 bases; unmatched junction bases: 9. Germline V gene sequence: CDR1 SEHNR, CDR2 FQNEAQ (reference sequence). The chain's CDR3 is CASSTGSTGDYTF. CDR3 nucleotide sequence: TGTGCCAGCAGCACGGGGTCGACAGGGGACTACACCTTC.

The CDR3 region has the DNA TGTGCCAGCAGCCCCAGGACTAGCGGGGGGGCGAACACCGGGGAGCTGTTTTTT. Its protein product is CASSPRTSGGANTGELFF. The J gene is TRBJ2-2, the V gene TRBV11-3, with 15 bases matching TRBD2. CDR1 is SGHNT and CDR2 is YENEEA in the germline V gene. With 5 bases clipped from V and 0 bases from J, the junction kept 4 bases outside the gene matches. The CDR3 spans 18 residues. Looking up the rest from reference TRBV11-3 and TRBJ2-2 gives the full variable domain: EAGVVQSPRYKIIEKKQPVAFWCNPISGHNTLYWYLQNLGQGPELLIRYENEEAVDDSQLPKDRFSAERLKGVDSTLKIQPAELGDSAVYLCASSPRTSGGANTGELFFGEGSRLTVL.

The rearrangement uses TRBV6-5 and TRBJ1-1; D gene uncertain. CDR3 length: 14 amino acids. CDR1 and CDR2 from the germline V gene are MNHEY and SVGAGI. V dropped 0 bases and J dropped 1 base, with 6 bases sitting between them. The DNA of the CDR3 is TGTGCCAGCAGTTACTCCGGCGGGAACACTGAAGCTTTCTTT. It is translated as CASSYSGGNTEAFF.

Only one count was recorded for this clone. The rearrangement uses TRBV29-1 and TRBJ2-2, with TRBD1 matching over 8 bases. This CDR3 has 16 residues. With V trimmed by 6 bases and J by 3 bases, 12 bases remained unmatched. CDR1 SQVTM and CDR2 ANQGSEA come from the germline V gene. This CDR3 reads CSVVQGAKGDTGELFF. The CDR3 DNA follows: TGCAGCGTAGTTCAGGGGGCGAAAGGGGACACCGGGGAGCTGTTTTTT.

This chain links TRBV24-1 with TRBJ2-3, with a possible D match to TRBD1 (6 bases). Germline assignment: CDR1 KGHDR and CDR2 SFDVKD. V gave up 4 bases and J gave up 4 bases, with 11 bases separating them. The CDR3 extends over 14 amino acids. The CDR3 DNA follows: TGTGCCACCAGTGACTTCACAGGGCCAGATACGCAGTATTTT. Translation: CATSDFTGPDTQYF.

The gene calls are TRBV10-3 and TRBJ2-2; D is perhaps TRBD1 (5 bases). V lost 5 bases and J lost 4, with 11 bases in between. The CDR3 is 14 residues long. CDR1 ENHRY and CDR2 SYGVKD come from the germline V gene. CDR3 nucleotides: TGTGCCATCAGTTCGACAGCTCTCACCGGGGAGCTGTTTTTT. Its translation is CAISSTALTGELFF.

The rearrangement joins TRBV15 to TRBJ1-4, with 7 bases aligning to TRBD1. The CDR3 contains 14 residues. The germline gives CDR1 LNHNV, CDR2 YYDKDF (reference sequence). V dropped 0 bases and J dropped 10; count of bases not matched to a gene: 5. The CDR3 nucleotides read TGTGCCACCAGCAGAGACCGACAGGGTGGAAAACTGTTTTTT. The encoded protein is CATSRDRQGGKLFF.

The V and J genes are TRBV18 and TRBJ1-1, with no clear D. Trimming took off 5 bases at V and 6 bases at J, with 10 bases between the two ends. This CDR3 is built from 12 residues. The germline gives CDR1 KGHSH, CDR2 LQKENI. The CDR3 nucleotides are TGTGCCAGCTCATTCCGGGAATCTGAAGCTTTCTTT. Encoded protein: CASSFRESEAFF.

V gene TRBV6-1 combines with J gene TRBJ2-3; 8 bases fit TRBD2. From germline, CDR1 is MNHNS and CDR2 SASEGT. The junction had 2 bases not matched to a gene; V was cut back by 1 base and J by 8 bases. There are 13 residues in the CDR3. The DNA for the CDR3 is TGTGCCAGCAGTGAAGGTAGCGGGGTTACGCAGTATTTT. As protein: CASSEGSGVTQYF.

The V and J genes are TRBV12-3 or TRBV12-4 and TRBJ1-2, with 7 bases identical to TRBD1. The CDR3 runs 13 residues. V shed 6 bases, J shed 7 bases, and the junction held 8 bases outside the gene matches. The chain's CDR3 is CASSATDRVGYTF. The CDR3, as DNA: TGTGCCAGCAGCGCCACAGACAGGGTTGGCTACACCTTC.

The rearrangement joins TRBV5-1 to TRBJ2-7; TRBD1 matches at 7 bases. The J segment lost 5 bases and the V segment lost 0 bases, leaving 5 bases of the junction unmatched. Germline values: CDR1 SGHRS, CDR2 YFSETQ. The CDR3 is 14 residues long. CDR3 sequence: CASSLAEGAHEQYF. CDR3 in DNA: TGCGCCAGCAGCTTGGCCGAGGGGGCGCACGAGCAGTACTTC.

The chain carries TRBV10-3 and TRBJ2-1; D may be TRBD1 (5 bases). Germline lookup yields CDR1 ENHRY and CDR2 SYGVKD. CDR3 length equals 12 residues. The V end was cut by 3 bases, the J end by 10 bases, with 10 bases between. Here the CDR3 DNA reads TGTGCCATCAGTGACAGGGAATGGGAGCAGTTCTTC. It yields the protein CAISDREWEQFF.

The chain joins TRBV5-1 to TRBJ2-3; 8 bases match TRBD1. The V gene's germline CDR1 is SGHRS and CDR2 YFSETQ. CDR3 size: 16 residues. Losses at the gene ends were 4 bases for V and 2 bases for J; bases not matched to a gene: 9. The CDR3 DNA sequence: TGCGCCAGCAGCCCTCGGGACAGGAGTCCCACAGATACGCAGTATTTT. Encoded protein: CASSPRDRSPTDTQYF.

The J gene is TRBJ2-3, the V gene TRBV19; 11 nucleotides line up with TRBD2. Germline values: CDR1 LNHDA, CDR2 SQIVND (reference sequence). The CDR3 has 19 residues. V lost 3 bases, J lost 5 bases, and 16 bases stayed unmatched. The CDR3 bases are TGTGCCAGTAGTATCAGGGCGTGGCTAGCGGGGGGCCGGTTAGATACGCAGTATTTT. It specifies CASSIRAWLAGGRLDTQYF.

The genes are TRBV6-5 and TRBJ1-1, with 7 nucleotides matching TRBD1. The CDR3 has 14 amino acids. Germline V gene sequence: CDR1 MNHEY, CDR2 SVGAGI. V lost 6 bases to trimming and J lost 1 base; unmatched junction nucleotides: 5. The CDR3 DNA is TGTGCCAGCAGCCGACAGGGTAAGAACACTGAAGCTTTCTTT. Translated, it gives CASSRQGKNTEAFF.

The sample holds a few counts of this clone. The J gene is TRBJ2-1, the V gene TRBV11-3, with 9 bases lining up with TRBD1. Germline trimming cut 2 bases from V and 8 bases from J; bases unmatched to any gene: 10. Germline V CDR1 and CDR2: SGHNT, YENEEA. The CDR3 length is 16 residues. In nucleotides, the CDR3 is TGTGCCAGCAGCTTACGTATCGGGACAGGGTCCGATGAGCAGTTCTTC. As protein: CASSLRIGTGSDEQFF.